Sequencing of this TCR beta chain was carried out in a study of cytomegalovirus exposure and HLA in healthy donors. Whole-study findings and limits: It has been reported that TCR beta sequences accurately predicted the HLA-A and HLA-B alleles of most subjects.

Primers for the PCR totalled 60 Vbeta and 13 Jbeta. Data came from immunoSEQ multiplex PCR; TCRdb stores just in-frame clones and leaves some out. The sample shows around 55,000 clones, about 80% of them seen only once. Worth noting for this clone: The antigen remains undetermined.

The CDR3 runs 16 residues. Losses at the gene ends were 0 bases for V and 3 bases for J; bases not matched to a gene: 2. Germline assignment: CDR1 SGHNT and CDR2 YYREEE (reference sequence). The origin of this receptor is a female donor in good health and CMV-seronegative. The sample comprised PBMCs. The chain recombines TRBV5-4 with TRBJ2-1; TRBD1 aligns across 11 bases. The CDR3 nucleotides are TGTGCCAGCAGCTTGGCGGGACAGGGGGGCTACAATGAGCAGTTCTTC. Translation: CASSLAGQGGYNEQFF.